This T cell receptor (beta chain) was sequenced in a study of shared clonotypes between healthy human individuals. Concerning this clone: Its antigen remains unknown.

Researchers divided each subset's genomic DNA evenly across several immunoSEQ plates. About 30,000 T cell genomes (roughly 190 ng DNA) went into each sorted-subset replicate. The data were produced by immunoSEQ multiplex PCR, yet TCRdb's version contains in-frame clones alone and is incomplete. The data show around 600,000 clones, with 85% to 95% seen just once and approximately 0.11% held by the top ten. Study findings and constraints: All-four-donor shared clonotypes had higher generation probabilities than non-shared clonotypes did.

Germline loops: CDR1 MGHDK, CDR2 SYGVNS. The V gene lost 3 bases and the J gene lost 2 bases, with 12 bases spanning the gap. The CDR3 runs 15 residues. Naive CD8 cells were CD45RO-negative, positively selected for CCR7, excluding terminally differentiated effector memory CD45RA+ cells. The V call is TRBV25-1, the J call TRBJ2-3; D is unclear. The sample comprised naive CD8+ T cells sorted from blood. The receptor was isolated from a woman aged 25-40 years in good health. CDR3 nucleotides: TGTGCCAGCAGTGAGGCGGAGTACCCCACAGATACGCAGTATTTT. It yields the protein CASSEAEYPTDTQYF.